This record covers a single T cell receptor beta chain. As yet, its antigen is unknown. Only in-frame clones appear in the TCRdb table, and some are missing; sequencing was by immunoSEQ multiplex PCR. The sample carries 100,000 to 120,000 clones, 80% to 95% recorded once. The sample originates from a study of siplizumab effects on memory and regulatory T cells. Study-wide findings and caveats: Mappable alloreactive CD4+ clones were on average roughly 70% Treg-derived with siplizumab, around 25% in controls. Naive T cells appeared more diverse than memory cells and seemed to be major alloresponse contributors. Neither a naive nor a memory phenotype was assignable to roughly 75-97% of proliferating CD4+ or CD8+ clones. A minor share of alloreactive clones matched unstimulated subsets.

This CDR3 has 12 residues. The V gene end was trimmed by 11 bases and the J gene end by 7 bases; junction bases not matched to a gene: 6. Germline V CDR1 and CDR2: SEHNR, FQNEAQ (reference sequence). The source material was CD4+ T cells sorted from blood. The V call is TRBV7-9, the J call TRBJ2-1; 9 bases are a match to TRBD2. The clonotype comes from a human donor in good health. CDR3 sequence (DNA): TGTGCCGTTCTAGCGGGGACGAATGAGCAGTTCTTC. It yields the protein CAVLAGTNEQFF.